The 30 T cell receptor beta chains reported below all come from one sample, sequenced in a study of beta chain features in type 1 diabetes. Study outcomes and limitations: Moderate yet significant TCRB CDR3 shortening was seen in Type 1 diabetes patients in all four CD4+ subsets.

What these receptors recognize is not known. Expressed TCRB transcripts were sequenced because the isolated RNA had all been reverse transcribed beforehand. Generated by immunoSEQ multiplex PCR, the TCRdb table keeps only in-frame clones and is missing some. The sample lists some 120,000 clones, around 15% occurring once. Sample: central memory CD4+ T cells from blood. The receptors were sampled from a man aged 18 to 30 with type 1 diabetes.

J is TRBJ2-5 and V is TRBV19, with D uncertain. Per germline, CDR1 LNHDA and CDR2 SQIVND (reference sequence). The CDR3 spans 13 residues. Trimming shortened V by 0 bases and J by 5 bases, and 7 bases separated the two germline ends. This chain's CDR3 is CASSIEGQETQYF. In nucleotides, the CDR3 is TGTGCCAGTAGTATAGAGGGTCAGGAGACCCAGTACTTC.

The chain joins TRBV5-1 to TRBJ2-5; TRBD2 is a possible D gene (5 bases). The CDR3 consists of 12 residues. CDR1 SGHRS and CDR2 YFSETQ come from the germline V gene. Trimming cost V 4 bases and J 4 bases, with 8 bases left between them. The chain's CDR3 is CASSPRGETQYF. The DNA of the CDR3 is TGCGCCAGCAGCCCCCGGGGAGAGACCCAGTACTTC. The whole variable domain, remainder taken from reference TRBV5-1 and TRBJ2-5, is KAGVTQTPRYLIKTRGQQVTLSCSPISGHRSVSWYQQTPGQGLQFLFEYFSETQRNKGNFPGRFSGRQFSNSRSEMNVSTLELGDSALYLCASSPRGETQYFGPGTRLLVL.

The chain has TRBV29-1 and TRBJ2-7; TRBD1 aligns across 8 bases. Trimming cost V 7 bases and J 7 bases; bases outside gene matches: 15. The CDR3 runs 14 residues. Germline-derived CDR1 and CDR2 are SQVTM and ANQGSEA. CDR3 residues: CSARLFEQGGEQYF. The CDR3 nucleotides read TGCAGCGCCCGACTGTTTGAACAGGGGGGAGAGCAGTACTTC.

The CDR3: CASSNGYGRSGANVLTF. The DNA for the CDR3 is TGTGCCAGCAGCAACGGGTATGGGAGATCTGGGGCCAACGTCCTGACTTTC. The chain employs TRBV7-6 and TRBJ2-6; D possibly corresponds to TRBD2 (5 bases). The CDR3 has 17 amino acids. Germline V gives CDR1 SGHVS, CDR2 FNYEAQ. The ends were cut back, 5 bases at V and 1 base at J, with 15 bases in the middle.

The chain employs TRBV11-1 and TRBJ1-5; weak D call: TRBD1 (5 bases). The CDR3 is 19 residues long. V lost 1 base and J lost 4, with 23 bases in between. The germline V gene encodes CDR1 SGHAT and CDR2 FQDESV (reference sequence). As DNA, the CDR3 is TGTGCCAGCAGCTTAGGGCACGGGGGACTCGGTCGTAGTAATCAGCCCCAGCATTTT. Its protein product is CASSLGHGGLGRSNQPQHF.

A few counts support this clone. V usage is TRBV6-1 and J usage is TRBJ2-5; a weak D match, TRBD2 (6 bases). Trimming shortened V by 2 bases and J by 0 bases, and 10 bases separated the two germline ends. This CDR3 spans 15 amino acids. Germline CDR1 MNHNS, CDR2 SASEGT. CDR3: CASSETLAYQETQYF. As DNA, the CDR3 is TGTGCCAGCAGTGAAACCCTAGCGTACCAAGAGACCCAGTACTTC.

This clone was seen a few times. The chain recombines TRBV2 with TRBJ2-4; TRBD1 agrees at 8 bases. Germline assignment: CDR1 SNHLY and CDR2 FYNNEI. The V gene end was trimmed by 6 bases and the J gene end by 3 bases; junction bases not matched to a gene: 7. The length of the CDR3 is 15 residues. The DNA of the CDR3 is TGTGCCAGCAGCTCGACAGGGGATGGCAAAAACATTCAGTACTTC. Translation gives CASSSTGDGKNIQYF.

This clone has a count of ten or more. The V call is TRBV29-1, the J call TRBJ1-1, with D uncertain. V was pared by 7 bases and J by 1 base, with 13 bases between. Germline V CDR1 and CDR2: SQVTM, ANQGSEA. The CDR3 is 13 amino acids. The CDR3 nucleotides read TGCAGCGGTACGGAACTAAGGAACACTGAAGCTTTCTTT. It encodes CSGTELRNTEAFF.

This clone has a single count. The V call is TRBV19, the J call TRBJ1-1; TRBD1 agrees at 7 bases. The germline CDR1 and CDR2 sequences are LNHDA and SQIVND (reference sequence). The CDR3 spans 15 residues. Trimming removed 1 base from V and 4 bases from J; junction bases left unmatched: 6. The CDR3 DNA sequence: TGTGCCAGTAGTATAGGAACACAGGGGCTCACTGAAGCTTTCTTT. Translated, it gives CASSIGTQGLTEAFF.

A few counts support this clone. This chain joins TRBV6-6 and TRBJ2-3; a weak D match, TRBD1 (5 bases). V was pared by 6 bases and J by 2 bases, with 12 bases between. The CDR3 has 14 amino acids. Germline values: CDR1 MNHNY, CDR2 SVGAGI (reference sequence). DNA of the CDR3: TGTGCCAGCAGGAGAGACAGATTCACAGATACGCAGTATTTT. It codes for CASRRDRFTDTQYF.

This chain connects TRBV7-2 to TRBJ1-5; D is undetermined. The CDR3 covers 13 residues. Germline V gene data show CDR1 as SGHTA and CDR2 as FQGNSA. V lost 1 base and J 7 bases, leaving 8 bases between the germline ends. Here the CDR3 reads CASSLEGRQPQHF. DNA for the CDR3: TGTGCCAGCAGCTTAGAAGGGAGACAGCCCCAGCATTTT.

The chain links TRBV30 to TRBJ2-3, with D unclear. Germline V lookup: CDR1 GTSNPN, CDR2 SVGIG (reference sequence). The CDR3 runs to 11 residues. Trimming removed 6 bases at V and 4 bases at J, with 8 bases between. This CDR3 reads CACGSADTQYF. CDR3 coding DNA: TGTGCCTGTGGGTCGGCAGATACGCAGTATTTT.

This chain links TRBV18 with TRBJ1-4; the match to TRBD1 covers 10 bases. Trimming cost V 0 bases and J 8 bases; bases outside gene matches: 3. This CDR3 has 15 residues. Germline values: CDR1 KGHSH, CDR2 LQKENI. In DNA form, the CDR3 reads TGTGCCAGCTCACCACCCGGGACAGGGGACGAAAAACTGTTTTTT. Protein: CASSPPGTGDEKLFF.

Of note for this clone: The same CDR3 also results from other DNA sequences found in this sample. V usage is TRBV4-3 and J usage is TRBJ2-4; 11 bases align to TRBD1. The CDR3 has 16 amino acids. Trimming took 4 bases from V and 0 from J; bases not matched to a gene: 2. The germline V gene has CDR1 LGHNA and CDR2 YSLEER. CDR3 amino acids: CASSPGQGGAKNIQYF. CDR3 bases: TGCGCCAGCAGCCCGGGACAGGGGGGAGCCAAAAACATTCAGTACTTC.

This clone was detected a few times. The chain combines TRBV5-6 with TRBJ2-5; 8 bases are shared with TRBD2. V lost 0 bases and J lost 4; bases outside the gene matches: 8. CDR1 and CDR2 (germline): SGHDT, YYEEEE. The CDR3 is 16 residues long. CDR3: CASSLARGASAETQYF. CDR3 coding DNA: TGTGCCAGCAGCTTGGCGCGGGGGGCAAGCGCAGAGACCCAGTACTTC. The full variable domain, completed using reference TRBV5-6 and TRBJ2-5, is DAGVTQSPTHLIKTRGQQVTLRCSPKSGHDTVSWYQQALGQGPQFIFQYYEEEERQRGNFPDRFSGHQFPNYSSELNVNALLLGDSALYLCASSLARGASAETQYFGPGTRLLVL.

This rearrangement joins TRBV18 to TRBJ1-1, with D perhaps TRBD1 (5 bases). CDR1 and CDR2 from the germline V gene are KGHSH and LQKENI. V was pared by 4 bases and J by 7 bases, with 13 bases between. This CDR3 region has 13 residues. The CDR3 DNA reads as TGTGCCAGCTCACGCACCGCAGGGCATGAAGCTTTCTTT. Protein: CASSRTAGHEAFF.

The chain uses TRBV7-2 and TRBJ2-7; TRBD1 agrees at 10 bases. CDR1 and CDR2 (germline): SGHTA, FQGNSA. This CDR3 is 15 amino acids long. The J segment lost 3 bases and the V segment lost 1 base, leaving 3 bases of the junction unmatched. The CDR3 spells CASSLVGTGDYEQYF. DNA of the CDR3: TGTGCCAGCAGCTTAGTAGGGACAGGGGACTACGAGCAGTACTTC.

This clone was detected a few times. This rearrangement joins TRBV27 to TRBJ2-5; the match to TRBD1 covers 7 bases. Losses at the gene ends were 6 bases for V and 5 bases for J; bases not matched to a gene: 6. This CDR3 region has 13 residues. Germline V gene sequence: CDR1 MNHEY, CDR2 SMNVEV (reference sequence). The CDR3: CASSPRRGETQYF. CDR3 bases: TGTGCCAGCAGCCCCCGCAGGGGGGAGACCCAGTACTTC.

V usage is TRBV29-1 and J usage is TRBJ1-1, with D possibly TRBD1 on 5 matching bases. The V end lost 5 bases, the J end lost 4 bases, and 17 bases lay between the germline ends. The germline CDR1 and CDR2 sequences are SQVTM and ANQGSEA. The CDR3 is made up of 14 amino acids. CDR3 sequence reads: CSVRTGQGGTEAFF. DNA of the CDR3: TGCAGCGTTCGTACGGGGCAGGGAGGCACTGAAGCTTTCTTT.

V and J are TRBV7-2 and TRBJ2-5; 8 positions match TRBD1. The CDR3 sequence is 13 residues long. The junction had 3 bases not matched to a gene; V was cut back by 4 bases and J by 5 bases. Germline CDR1 and CDR2: SGHTA and FQGNSA. The CDR3 nucleotides are TGTGCCAGCAGCTCCCAGGGGGCCGAGACCCAGTACTTC. Encoded protein: CASSSQGAETQYF.

The chain employs TRBV4-2 and TRBJ2-4; TRBD1 aligns across 7 bases. The CDR3 covers 15 residues. V gave up 4 bases and J gave up 7 bases; unmatched junction bases: 10. Germline V gene sequence: CDR1 LGHNA, CDR2 YNFKEQ. Written as DNA, the CDR3 is TGTGCCAGCAGCCCCCTGGGGGACAGATCTAACATTCAGTACTTC. Protein product: CASSPLGDRSNIQYF.

About this clone itself: This likely came from a read error, as a far larger clone is one base away. The chain is built from TRBV29-1 and TRBJ1-4; D unresolved. The CDR3 sequence is 13 residues long. Germline lookup yields CDR1 SQVTM and CDR2 ANQGSEA. V was cut by 7 bases and J by 5 bases, with 14 bases left in between. The CDR3 loop reads CSASESFNEKLFF. The CDR3 DNA reads TGCAGCGCCTCGGAAAGTTTCAATGAAAAACTGTTTTTT.

The chain is built from TRBV7-9 and TRBJ2-5, with 10 bases aligning to TRBD1. The length of the CDR3 is 16 residues. The germline V gene has CDR1 SEHNR and CDR2 FQNEAQ (reference sequence). Germline trimming cut 1 base from V and 3 bases from J; bases unmatched to any gene: 5. DNA of the CDR3: TGTGCCAGCAGCTTAGATAGGGGACAGGGGAAAGAGACCCAGTACTTC. Its translation: CASSLDRGQGKETQYF.

This clone was counted many times. The J gene is TRBJ2-3, the V gene TRBV18, with TRBD2 matching over 9 bases. The ends lost 2 bases at V and 6 bases at J; junction bases unmatched: 0. The CDR3 loop spans 13 amino acids. Germline assignment: CDR1 KGHSH and CDR2 LQKENI. CDR3 loop: CASSPTSGDTQYF. The DNA of the CDR3 is TGTGCCAGCTCACCAACTAGCGGGGATACGCAGTATTTT.

This chain connects TRBV7-3 to TRBJ1-5; D is undetermined. The CDR3 covers 13 residues. The V end was cut by 0 bases, the J end by 8 bases, with 8 bases between. In germline, CDR1 is SGHTA, CDR2 FQGTGA. The CDR3 DNA reads TGTGCCAGCAGCTTAACGAAGGGAGAGCCCCAGCATTTT. Protein: CASSLTKGEPQHF.

This clone came up a few times. This sample includes further DNA sequences coding for the same CDR3. The chain recombines TRBV5-1 with TRBJ2-5, with D possibly being TRBD1 (6 bases). With 4 bases removed from V and 7 bases from J, the gap between germline ends came to 20 bases. This CDR3 comprises 15 residues. Germline assignment: CDR1 SGHRS and CDR2 YFSETQ. CDR3 loop: CASSVGRQGKATQYF. The CDR3 DNA reads as TGCGCCAGCAGCGTCGGGCGGCAGGGGAAAGCGACCCAGTACTTC.

This clone was seen more than once but under ten times. The rearrangement uses TRBV29-1 and TRBJ2-7; maybe TRBD2 (5 bases). Germline-derived CDR1 and CDR2 are SQVTM and ANQGSEA. Trimming shortened V by 5 bases and J by 0 bases, and 8 bases separated the two germline ends. This CDR3 has 12 amino acids. CDR3 DNA sequence: TGCAGCGTTAGCGGAAACTCCTACGAGCAGTACTTC. Its protein product is CSVSGNSYEQYF.

CDR3: CASSFPGQATYNEQFF. CDR3 nucleotides: TGTGCCAGCAGTTTCCCGGGACAGGCTACCTACAATGAGCAGTTCTTC. The J gene is TRBJ2-1, the V gene TRBV6-5; 8 nucleotides agree with TRBD1. Germline-derived CDR1 and CDR2 are MNHEY and SVGAGI. V lost 4 bases, J lost 2 bases, and 7 bases stayed unmatched. The CDR3 consists of 16 residues.

The gene calls are TRBV7-2 and TRBJ2-5; D not certain. The CDR3 spans 14 residues. V lost 5 bases and J lost 4, with 14 bases in between. CDR1 and CDR2 (germline): SGHTA, FQGNSA. In DNA, the CDR3 is TGTGCCAGCAGCCCTACCCACGGAAGAGAGACCCAGTACTTC. It is translated as CASSPTHGRETQYF.

This clone was found many times. V gene TRBV2 combines with J gene TRBJ1-2; 8 bases map to TRBD1. The CDR3 runs to 13 residues. Germline loops: CDR1 SNHLY, CDR2 FYNNEI. Trimming took 6 bases from V and 8 from J; bases not matched to a gene: 8. The CDR3 is CASRADRGSGYTF. The CDR3, as DNA: TGTGCCAGCAGGGCTGACAGGGGAAGCGGCTACACCTTC.